Each of the 17 T cell receptor beta chains below was sequenced from the same sample in a study of cytomegalovirus exposure and HLA in healthy donors. Generated by immunoSEQ multiplex PCR, the TCRdb table keeps only in-frame clones and is missing some. Among around 170,000 clones, 88% were seen once, and the ten largest hold 2.5% to 3.5%. Sequencing was done on a sample of PBMCs. Source of these receptors: a young man in good health and CMV-seronegative.

This rearrangement joins TRBV7-9 to TRBJ1-4; D is perhaps TRBD1 (6 bases). Trimming shortened V by 2 bases and J by 7 bases, and 8 bases separated the two germline ends. CDR1 is SEHNR and CDR2 is FQNEAQ in the germline V gene (reference sequence). The CDR3 is 13 residues long. The CDR3 region is CASSLRGSEKLFF. The CDR3, as DNA: TGTGCCAGCAGCTTAAGGGGGTCTGAAAAACTGTTTTTT.

The rearrangement joins TRBV5-1 to TRBJ1-6; tentatively, D is TRBD1 (6 bases). The CDR3 loop spans 16 amino acids. The germline V gene has CDR1 SGHRS and CDR2 YFSETQ. Trimming removed 0 bases from V and 10 bases from J, with 17 bases in between. The CDR3 loop reads CASSLAGGVVLSPLHF. The CDR3 coding sequence is TGCGCCAGCAGCTTGGCTGGGGGCGTTGTTCTGTCACCCCTCCACTTT.

V is TRBV5-1 and J is TRBJ1-1; a weak D match, TRBD1 (5 bases). The germline V gene encodes CDR1 SGHRS and CDR2 YFSETQ. The CDR3 covers 14 residues. Trimming took off 4 bases at V and 7 bases at J, with 17 bases between the two ends. CDR3 amino acids: CASSGISGMGEAFF. The CDR3 DNA reads TGCGCCAGCAGCGGGATATCAGGGATGGGTGAAGCTTTCTTT.

The table lists this clone with a count of one. The chain combines TRBV19 with TRBJ2-3; 8 nucleotides line up with TRBD2. The CDR3 is 16 residues long. Looked up from germline, CDR1 is LNHDA and CDR2 is SQIVND (reference sequence). The V segment lost 2 bases and the J segment 6 bases; nucleotides outside the gene matches: 10. CDR3 amino acids: CASSIRGLVPQDTQYF. The CDR3, as DNA: TGTGCCAGTAGTATACGGGGACTAGTTCCACAGGATACGCAGTATTTT. The complete variable domain, with remaining parts taken from reference TRBV19 and TRBJ2-3, reads DGGITQSPKYLFRKEGQNVTLSCEQNLNHDAMYWYRQDPGQGLRLIYYSQIVNDFQKGDIAEGYSVSREKKESFPLTVTSAQKNPTAFYLCASSIRGLVPQDTQYFGPGTRLTVL.

The chain couples TRBV27 to TRBJ2-3; 10 bases are shared with TRBD2. In germline, CDR1 is MNHEY, CDR2 SMNVEV (reference sequence). The J segment lost 1 base and the V segment lost 5 bases, leaving 6 bases of the junction unmatched. CDR3 length: 16 residues. The CDR3 DNA is TGTGCCAGCAGTGCGAGGACTAGCGGAGGCACAGATACGCAGTATTTT. Its translation: CASSARTSGGTDTQYF.

V is TRBV15 and J is TRBJ2-7; 9 bases are shared with TRBD1. The trim removed 2 bases at V and 5 bases at J, leaving 10 bases unmatched. Germline CDR1 LNHNV, CDR2 YYDKDF (reference sequence). The CDR3 length is 16 residues. The CDR3 region has the DNA TGTGCCACCAGCAGATCCGAGCACAGGGGGCTCCACGAGCAGTACGTC. Amino acids: CATSRSEHRGLHEQYV.

This chain connects TRBV28 to TRBJ1-6, with 7 bases that match TRBD1. The germline CDR1 and CDR2 sequences are MDHEN and SYDVKM. V trimming: 3 bases; J trimming: 0 bases; junction bases outside the gene matches: 5. The CDR3 length is 17 residues. The CDR3 region has the DNA TGTGCCAGCAGTTTCGGGACAGTGAGCTCCTATAATTCACCCCTCCACTTT. Its protein is CASSFGTVSSYNSPLHF. Full variable domain (outside the CDR3, taken from reference TRBV28 and TRBJ1-6): DVKVTQSSRYLVKRTGEKVFLECVQDMDHENMFWYRQDPGLGLRLIYFSYDVKMKEKGDIPEGYSVSREKKERFSLILESASTNQTSMYLCASSFGTVSSYNSPLHFGNGTRLTVT.

This chain connects TRBV7-9 to TRBJ1-2, with 9 bases aligning to TRBD1. CDR1 SEHNR and CDR2 FQNEAQ come from the germline V gene (reference sequence). Losses at the gene ends were 4 bases for V and 3 bases for J; bases not matched to a gene: 3. This CDR3 has 14 amino acids. The DNA of the CDR3 is TGTGCCAGCAGCTCGACAGGGGGTGACTATGGCTACACCTTC. This gives the protein CASSSTGGDYGYTF.

The chain links TRBV4-1 to TRBJ2-5, with 9 bases matching TRBD2. CDR1 is MGHRA, CDR2 YSYEKL, per germline. Trimming cost V 0 bases and J 4 bases; bases outside gene matches: 12. This CDR3 comprises 18 residues. CDR3 in DNA: TGCGCCAGCAGCCAAGAGCTGCGGACTAGCGCTGCGGGAGAGACCCAGTACTTC. This codes for CASSQELRTSAAGETQYF.

The chain carries TRBV6-5 and TRBJ1-1; D gene ambiguous. V was clipped by 0 bases and J by 0 bases, with 8 bases between them. The germline gives CDR1 MNHEY, CDR2 SVGAGI. This CDR3 is 15 amino acids long. The CDR3 DNA reads TGTGCCAGCAGTTACTCGTATACAATGAACACTGAAGCTTTCTTT. Encoded protein: CASSYSYTMNTEAFF.

The genes are TRBV6-5 and TRBJ2-7; tentative D call: TRBD2 (5 bases). V lost 6 bases and J lost 6, with 15 bases in between. The CDR3 runs 13 residues. Germline V CDR1 and CDR2: MNHEY, SVGAGI. The CDR3 region has the DNA TGTGCCAGCAGGCCGACGAGGGTTAGCGAGCAGTACGTC. Protein product: CASRPTRVSEQYV.

The V call is TRBV10-3, the J call TRBJ2-5, with TRBD2 matching over 9 bases. Germline assignment: CDR1 ENHRY and CDR2 SYGVKD. J was trimmed by 5 bases and V by 6 bases; bases with no gene match: 7. The CDR3 contains 14 residues. The CDR3, as DNA: TGTGCCATCAGCTATAGCGGGAGTAAGGAGACCCAGTACTTC. Amino acid sequence: CAISYSGSKETQYF.

The chain carries TRBV5-1 and TRBJ2-1; 10 positions agree with TRBD2. This CDR3 comprises 16 residues. Germline V CDR1 and CDR2: SGHRS, YFSETQ. V shed 0 bases, J shed 8 bases, and the junction held 8 bases outside the gene matches. CDR3 residues: CASSLEQREGGYEQFF. CDR3 in DNA: TGCGCCAGCAGCTTGGAACAGCGGGAGGGTGGCTATGAGCAGTTCTTC.

The V gene is TRBV2, the J gene TRBJ2-5, with D maybe TRBD1 (6 bases). CDR3 size: 14 residues. The ends were cut back, 4 bases at V and 5 bases at J, with 14 bases in the middle. Per germline, CDR1 SNHLY and CDR2 FYNNEI. This chain's CDR3 is CASSGQALRETQYF. The DNA for the CDR3 is TGTGCCAGCAGTGGACAGGCCCTTAGGGAGACCCAGTACTTC.

This chain links TRBV23-1 with TRBJ2-2, with 7 bases fitting TRBD2. TRBV23-1 is treated as an ORF (open reading frame) with a function not yet certain. The V and J ends lost 1 base and 6 bases, in that order; junction bases with no gene match: 5. The CDR3 runs 15 residues. The CDR3: CASSQFWGGSGELFF. For the CDR3, the DNA is TGCGCCAGCAGTCAATTCTGGGGGGGGTCCGGGGAGCTGTTTTTT.

This chain connects TRBV4-1 to TRBJ1-1; maybe TRBD1 (5 bases). The CDR3 has 17 residues. The V end was cut by 1 base, the J end by 1 base, with 16 bases between. The germline V gene has CDR1 MGHRA and CDR2 YSYEKL. This CDR3 is CASSQGYLRTKNTEAFF. The CDR3 coding sequence is TGCGCCAGCAGCCAAGGCTACCTCCGGACAAAGAACACTGAAGCTTTCTTT.

The J gene is TRBJ2-1, the V gene TRBV7-2; a weak D match, TRBD2 (5 bases). Germline CDR1 SGHTA, CDR2 FQGNSA. The CDR3 contains 13 residues. The ends were cut back, 5 bases at V and 5 bases at J, with 10 bases in the middle. The CDR3 spells CASSPGSNNEQFF. CDR3 coding DNA: TGTGCCAGCAGCCCGGGGAGTAACAATGAGCAGTTCTTC.